The 2 T cell receptor beta chains in this list originate from one sample, sequenced in a study of T cell responses to AZD1222 COVID-19 vaccine. The data were produced by immunoSEQ multiplex PCR, yet TCRdb's version contains in-frame clones alone and is incomplete. The profile covers 150,000 to 200,000 clones, with 80% to 95% appearing a single time and around 2.3% taken by the ten largest. Sequenced material: peripheral blood, taken on day 0 of AZD1222 vaccination. These receptors were collected from an adult in good health.

The chain is built from TRBV9 and TRBJ1-2; 9 bases are a match to TRBD1. J was trimmed by 8 bases and V by 0 bases; bases with no gene match: 8. This CDR3 region has 15 residues. Germline V gene sequence: CDR1 SGDLS, CDR2 YYNGEE. The CDR3 DNA reads TGTGCCAGCAGCGTAGGAGGACAGGGGCGGCCCGGCTACACCTTC. This encodes CASSVGGQGRPGYTF.

The V gene is TRBV10-3, the J gene TRBJ2-7; D possibly matches TRBD1 or TRBD2 (5 bases each). The ends were cut back, 10 bases at V and 5 bases at J, with 21 bases in the middle. The CDR3 runs to 14 residues. CDR1 is ENHRY and CDR2 is SYGVKD in the germline V gene. CDR3 sequence: CATNPGGTVNEQYF. The DNA of the CDR3 is TGTGCCACGAATCCTGGGGGAACGGTGAACGAGCAGTACTTC.